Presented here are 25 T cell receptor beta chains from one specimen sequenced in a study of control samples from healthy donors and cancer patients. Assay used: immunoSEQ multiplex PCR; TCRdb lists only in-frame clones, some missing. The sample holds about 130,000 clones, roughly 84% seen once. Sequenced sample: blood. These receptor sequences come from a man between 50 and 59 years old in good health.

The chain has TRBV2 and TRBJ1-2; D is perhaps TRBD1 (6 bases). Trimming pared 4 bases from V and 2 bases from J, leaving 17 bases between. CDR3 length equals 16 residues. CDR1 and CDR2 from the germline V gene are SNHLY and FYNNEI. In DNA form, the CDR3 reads TGTGCCAGCAGTGGGACAGCCCGCGGAGTAAACTATGGCTACACCTTC. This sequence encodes CASSGTARGVNYGYTF.

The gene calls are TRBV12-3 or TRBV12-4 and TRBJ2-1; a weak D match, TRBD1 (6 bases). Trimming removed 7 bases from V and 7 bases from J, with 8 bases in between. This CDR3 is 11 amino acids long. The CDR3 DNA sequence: TGTGCCAGCATCAGGGGTAATGAGCAGTTCTTC. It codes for CASIRGNEQFF.

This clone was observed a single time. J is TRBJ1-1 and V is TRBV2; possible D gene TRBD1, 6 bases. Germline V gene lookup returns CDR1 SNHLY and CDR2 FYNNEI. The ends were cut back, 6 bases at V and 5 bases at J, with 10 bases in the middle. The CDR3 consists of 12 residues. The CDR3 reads CASRWGRTEAFF. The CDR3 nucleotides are TGTGCCAGCAGATGGGGGCGTACTGAAGCTTTCTTT. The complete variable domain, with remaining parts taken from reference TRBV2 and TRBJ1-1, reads EPEVTQTPSHQVTQMGQEVILRCVPISNHLYFYWYRQILGQKVEFLVSFYNNEISEKSEIFDDQFSVERPDGSNFTLKIRSTKLEDSAMYFCASRWGRTEAFFGQGTRLTVV.

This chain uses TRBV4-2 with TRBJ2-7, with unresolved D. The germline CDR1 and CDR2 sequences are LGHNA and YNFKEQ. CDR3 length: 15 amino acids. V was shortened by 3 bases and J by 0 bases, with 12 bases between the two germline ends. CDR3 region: CASSHEELSSYEQYF. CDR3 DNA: TGTGCCAGCAGCCACGAGGAGTTAAGCTCCTACGAGCAGTACTTC.

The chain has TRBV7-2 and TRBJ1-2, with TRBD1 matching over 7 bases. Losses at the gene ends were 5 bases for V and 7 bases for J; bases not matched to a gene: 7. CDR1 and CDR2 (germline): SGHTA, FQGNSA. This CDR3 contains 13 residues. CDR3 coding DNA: TGTGCCAGCAGCCTGGACAGGTCGAGTGGCTACACCTTC. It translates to CASSLDRSSGYTF.

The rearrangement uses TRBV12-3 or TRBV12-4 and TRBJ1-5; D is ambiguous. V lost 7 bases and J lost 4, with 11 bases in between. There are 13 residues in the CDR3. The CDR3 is CASKPGGNQPQHF. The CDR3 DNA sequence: TGTGCCAGCAAACCCGGAGGGAATCAGCCCCAGCATTTT.

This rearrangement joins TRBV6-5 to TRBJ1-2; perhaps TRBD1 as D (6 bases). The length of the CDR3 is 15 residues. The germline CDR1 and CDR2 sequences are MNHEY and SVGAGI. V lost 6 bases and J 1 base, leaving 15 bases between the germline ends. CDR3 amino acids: CASSSPAGVNYGYTF. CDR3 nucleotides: TGTGCCAGCAGCTCCCCCGCAGGGGTTAACTATGGCTACACCTTC.

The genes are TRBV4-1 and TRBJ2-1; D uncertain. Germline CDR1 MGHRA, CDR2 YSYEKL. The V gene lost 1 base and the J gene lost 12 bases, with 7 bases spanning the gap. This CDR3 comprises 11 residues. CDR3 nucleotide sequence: TGCGCCAGCAGCCAAGGATTAGGGCAGTTCTTC. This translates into CASSQGLGQFF.

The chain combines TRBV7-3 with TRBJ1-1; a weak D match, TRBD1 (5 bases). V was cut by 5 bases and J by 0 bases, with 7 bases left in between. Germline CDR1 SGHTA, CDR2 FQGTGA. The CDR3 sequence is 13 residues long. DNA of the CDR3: TGTGCCAGCAGCCGAGGGGTGAACACTGAAGCTTTCTTT. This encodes CASSRGVNTEAFF.

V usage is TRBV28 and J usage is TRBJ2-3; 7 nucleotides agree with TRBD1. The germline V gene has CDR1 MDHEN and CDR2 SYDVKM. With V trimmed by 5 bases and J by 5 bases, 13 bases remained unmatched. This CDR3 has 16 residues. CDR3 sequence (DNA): TGTGCCAGCAGTCCCTTCGCGAAACCAGGGGGAGATACGCAGTATTTT. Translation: CASSPFAKPGGDTQYF.

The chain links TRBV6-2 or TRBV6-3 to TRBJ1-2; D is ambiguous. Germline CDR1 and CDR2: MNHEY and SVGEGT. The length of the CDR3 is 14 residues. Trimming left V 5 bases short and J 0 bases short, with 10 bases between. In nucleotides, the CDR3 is TGTGCCAGCAGTCTGCTTGGGACTAACTATGGCTACACCTTC. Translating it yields CASSLLGTNYGYTF.

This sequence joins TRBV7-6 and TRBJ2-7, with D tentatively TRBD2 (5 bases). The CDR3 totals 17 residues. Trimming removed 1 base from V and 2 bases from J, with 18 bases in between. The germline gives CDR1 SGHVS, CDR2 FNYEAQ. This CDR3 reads CASSLGPLPGTPYEQYF. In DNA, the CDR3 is TGTGCCAGCAGCTTAGGACCCCTCCCGGGAACCCCCTACGAGCAGTACTTC.

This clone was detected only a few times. The CDR3, as DNA: TGTGCCAGCAGCGAAGGGTATTGGACTGAAGCTTTCTTT. This codes for CASSEGYWTEAFF. The chain has TRBV14 and TRBJ1-1; D gene unclear. CDR1 SGHDN and CDR2 FVKESK come from the germline V gene. V was shortened by 5 bases and J by 5 bases, with 12 bases between the two germline ends. This CDR3 region has 13 residues.

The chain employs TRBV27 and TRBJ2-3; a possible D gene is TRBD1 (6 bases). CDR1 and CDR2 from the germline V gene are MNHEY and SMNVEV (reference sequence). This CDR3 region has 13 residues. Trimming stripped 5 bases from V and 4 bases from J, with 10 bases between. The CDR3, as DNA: TGTGCCAGCAGTCCCCCAGGGGCAGATACGCAGTATTTT. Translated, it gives CASSPPGADTQYF.

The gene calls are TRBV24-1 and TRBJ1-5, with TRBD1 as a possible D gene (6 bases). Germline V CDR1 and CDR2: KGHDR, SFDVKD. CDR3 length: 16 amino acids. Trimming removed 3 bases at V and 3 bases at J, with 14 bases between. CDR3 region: CATSDPGVGDNQPQHF. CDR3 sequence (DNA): TGTGCCACCAGTGATCCAGGGGTGGGGGACAATCAGCCCCAGCATTTT.

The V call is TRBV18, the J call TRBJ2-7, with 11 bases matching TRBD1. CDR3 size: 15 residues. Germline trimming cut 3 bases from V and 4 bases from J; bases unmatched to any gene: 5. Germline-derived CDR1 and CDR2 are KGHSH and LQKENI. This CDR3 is CASSPGQGGSYEQYF. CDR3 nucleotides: TGTGCCAGCTCACCGGGACAGGGGGGTTCGTACGAGCAGTACTTC.

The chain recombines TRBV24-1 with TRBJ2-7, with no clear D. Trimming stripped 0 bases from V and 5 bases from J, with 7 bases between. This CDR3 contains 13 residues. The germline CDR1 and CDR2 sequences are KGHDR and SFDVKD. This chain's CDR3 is CATSDLKEDEQYF. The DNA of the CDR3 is TGTGCCACCAGTGATTTGAAAGAAGACGAGCAGTACTTC.

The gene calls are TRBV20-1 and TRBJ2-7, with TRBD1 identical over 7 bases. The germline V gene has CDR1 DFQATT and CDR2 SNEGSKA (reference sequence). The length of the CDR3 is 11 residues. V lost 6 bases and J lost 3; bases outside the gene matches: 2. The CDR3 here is CSARQGYEQYF. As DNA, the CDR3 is TGCAGTGCCAGACAGGGCTACGAGCAGTACTTC.

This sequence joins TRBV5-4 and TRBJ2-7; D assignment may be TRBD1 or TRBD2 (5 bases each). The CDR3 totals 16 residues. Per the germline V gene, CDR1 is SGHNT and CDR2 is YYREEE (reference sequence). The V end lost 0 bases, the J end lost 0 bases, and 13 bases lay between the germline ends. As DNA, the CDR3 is TGTGCCAGCAGCTTGGGTTCTCCGAGGGGCTCCTACGAGCAGTACTTC. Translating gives CASSLGSPRGSYEQYF.

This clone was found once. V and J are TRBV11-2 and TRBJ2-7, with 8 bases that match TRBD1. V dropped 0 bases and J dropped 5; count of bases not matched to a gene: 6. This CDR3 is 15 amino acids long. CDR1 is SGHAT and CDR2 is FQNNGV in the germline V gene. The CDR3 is CASSLEQGVDDEQYF. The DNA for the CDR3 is TGTGCCAGCAGCTTAGAACAGGGGGTGGATGACGAGCAGTACTTC.

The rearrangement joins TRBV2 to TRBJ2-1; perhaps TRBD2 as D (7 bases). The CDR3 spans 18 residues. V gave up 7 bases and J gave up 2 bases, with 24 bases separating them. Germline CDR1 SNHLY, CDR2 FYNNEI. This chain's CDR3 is CASNAGAAGAQAYNEQFF. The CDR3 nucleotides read TGTGCCAGCAATGCGGGTGCGGCGGGGGCCCAAGCCTACAATGAGCAGTTCTTC.

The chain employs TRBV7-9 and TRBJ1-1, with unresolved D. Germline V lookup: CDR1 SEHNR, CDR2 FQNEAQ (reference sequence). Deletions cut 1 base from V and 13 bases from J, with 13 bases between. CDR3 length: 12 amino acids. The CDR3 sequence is CASSLELGIVFF. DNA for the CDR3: TGTGCCAGCAGCTTAGAGCTAGGGATCGTTTTCTTT.

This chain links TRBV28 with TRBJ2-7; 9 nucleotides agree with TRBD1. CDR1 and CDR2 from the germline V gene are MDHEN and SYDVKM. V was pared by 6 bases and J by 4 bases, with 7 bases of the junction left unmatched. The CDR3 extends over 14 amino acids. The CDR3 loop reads CASRSTGGSYEQYF. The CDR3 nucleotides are TGTGCCAGCAGGTCGACAGGGGGATCGTACGAGCAGTACTTC.

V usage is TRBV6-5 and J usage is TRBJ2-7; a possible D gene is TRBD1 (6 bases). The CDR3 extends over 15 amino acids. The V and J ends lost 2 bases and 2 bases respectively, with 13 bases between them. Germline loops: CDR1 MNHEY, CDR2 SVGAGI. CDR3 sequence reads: CASSYAGTLPYEQYF. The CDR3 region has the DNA TGTGCCAGCAGTTACGCTGGGACATTGCCCTACGAGCAGTACTTC.

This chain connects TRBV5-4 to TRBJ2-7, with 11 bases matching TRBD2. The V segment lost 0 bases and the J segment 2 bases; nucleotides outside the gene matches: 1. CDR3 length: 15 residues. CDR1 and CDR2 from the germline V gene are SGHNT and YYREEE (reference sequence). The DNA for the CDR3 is TGTGCCAGCAGCTTGGAACTAGCGGGGGCCTACGAGCAGTACTTC. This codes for CASSLELAGAYEQYF.